This TCR beta chain was observed in a study of cytomegalovirus exposure and HLA in healthy donors. Regarding the study as a whole: It was assumed in the presence/absence analyses that sequencing depth was roughly uniform across donors.

The CDR3 has 14 amino acids. The germline V gene encodes CDR1 SNHLY and CDR2 FYNNEI. V dropped 9 bases and J dropped 0; count of bases not matched to a gene: 6. About this clone: Antigen: not known.

The donors, nominally healthy at sampling, likely had unrecorded immune exposures. PCR involved 60 Vbeta and 13 Jbeta primers. The repertoire was sequenced with immunoSEQ multiplex PCR; TCRdb's copy has only in-frame clones and lacks some. The sample lists tens of thousands of clones; around 69% were seen once. This TCR derives from a woman in her thirties in good health and CMV-seronegative. J is TRBJ2-3 and V is TRBV2; 7 bases fit TRBD2. Sequenced input: PBMCs. The CDR3 DNA is TGTGCCAGACAGCGGGAAGGAAGCACAGATACGCAGTATTTT. Protein sequence: CARQREGSTDTQYF.